This T cell receptor (beta chain) was found in a study of identical twins. The ends were cut back, 4 bases at V and 11 bases at J, with 9 bases in the middle. Germline V CDR1 and CDR2: SQVTM, ANQGSEA. This CDR3 contains 10 residues. This clonotype has a count of ten or more. Carrying unique molecular identifiers, the cDNA also gained a universal primer site through template switching. Via MiXCR, TCRdb re-called the 5' RACE reads, giving one row per CDR3 protein. The table includes around 470,000 distinct CDR3 sequences, approximately 14% detected once. This sample was also put to use in a study of yellow fever vaccine responses in identical twins.

The sequence was collected from a woman aged 18 to 35 in good health. Input material: CD4+ T cells sorted from blood. The chain employs TRBV29-1 and TRBJ2-1, with D possibly TRBD1 on 6 matching bases. The CDR3 protein is CSVATGKQFF. DNA of the CDR3: TGCAGCGTTGCGACAGGCAAGCAGTTCTTC.